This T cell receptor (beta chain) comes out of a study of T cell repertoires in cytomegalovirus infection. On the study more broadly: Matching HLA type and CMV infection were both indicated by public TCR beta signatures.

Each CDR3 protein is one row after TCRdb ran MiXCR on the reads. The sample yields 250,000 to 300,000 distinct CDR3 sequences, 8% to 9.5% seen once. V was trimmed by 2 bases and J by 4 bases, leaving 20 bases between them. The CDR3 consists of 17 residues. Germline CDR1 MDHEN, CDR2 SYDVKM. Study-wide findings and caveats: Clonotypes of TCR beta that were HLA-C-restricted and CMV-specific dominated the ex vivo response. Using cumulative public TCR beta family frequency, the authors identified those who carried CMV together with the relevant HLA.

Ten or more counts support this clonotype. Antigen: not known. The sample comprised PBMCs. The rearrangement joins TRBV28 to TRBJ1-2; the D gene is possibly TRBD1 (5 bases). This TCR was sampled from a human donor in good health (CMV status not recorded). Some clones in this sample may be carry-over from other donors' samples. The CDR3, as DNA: TGTGCCAGCAGTTTAGCAGGGACGGACCGAACCCTCTATGGCTACACCTTC. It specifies CASSLAGTDRTLYGYTF.